The source of this TCR beta chain is a study of regulatory T cells in long-lasting Graves disease. On the study more broadly: By definition, persistent Graves' disease involved antithyroid drugs for over 5 years alongside positive TSH receptor antibodies.

Time point denoted: persistent/refractory GD, antithyroid drugs over 5 years with positive TRAb. From RNA extracted from PBMCs, the TCR library was made. A remark on this clonotype: Antigen unknown.

CDR1 is DFQATT, CDR2 SNEGSKA, per germline (reference sequence). Trimming took off 4 bases at V and 6 bases at J, with 22 bases between the two ends. This CDR3 spans 15 amino acids. In building TCR beta libraries, iRepertoire HTBI primers were used together with Arm-PCR of CDR3 regions. Using its own MiXCR run on the multiplex PCR reads, TCRdb lists one record per CDR3 protein. The sample shows over 350,000 distinct CDR3 sequences, more than 20% of them seen only once. Broader study findings: Comparison showed that persistent patients shared more public clonotypes (roughly 2,500) than new patients (approximately 930).

The specimen comprised peripheral blood mononuclear cells (PBMCs), sampled when the disease was refractory, from a patient treated with antithyroid drugs. The clonotype comes from a female donor with Graves disease. The rearrangement joins TRBV20-1 to TRBJ2-7, with a tentative D call TRBD2 (6 bases). The CDR3, as DNA: TGCAGTGCTACGCCCTCCGGGAGCCTCTTTGTCGAGCAGTACTTC. Translation: CSATPSGSLFVEQYF.